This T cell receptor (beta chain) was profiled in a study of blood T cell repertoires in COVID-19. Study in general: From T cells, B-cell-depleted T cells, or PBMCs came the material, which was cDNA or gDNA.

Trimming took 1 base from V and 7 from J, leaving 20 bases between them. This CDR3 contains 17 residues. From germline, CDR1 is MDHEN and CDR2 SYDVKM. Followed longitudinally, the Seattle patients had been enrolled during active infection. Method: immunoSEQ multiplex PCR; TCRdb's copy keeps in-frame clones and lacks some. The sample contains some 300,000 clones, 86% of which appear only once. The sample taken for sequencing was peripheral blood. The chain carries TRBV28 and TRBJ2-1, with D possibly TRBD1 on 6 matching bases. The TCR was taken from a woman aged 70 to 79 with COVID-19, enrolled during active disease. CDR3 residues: CASSLSGRLRGLNEQFF. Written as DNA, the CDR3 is TGTGCCAGCAGTTTATCCGGGCGCCTAAGGGGGTTAAATGAGCAGTTCTTC.